Here is one T cell receptor beta chain with its context. The iRepertoire nested amplicon-rescue multiplex PCR amplified TCR alpha and beta CDR3s from RNA. For one-step reverse transcription and amplification, roughly 95-400 ng of tissue mRNA or PBMC total RNA was used. Using its own MiXCR run on the multiplex PCR reads, TCRdb lists one record per CDR3 protein. There are over 130,000 distinct CDR3 sequences in the sample; roughly 43% occur only once, and around 18% lies in the top ten. The data stem from a study of glioma-infiltrating T cells. Trimming pared 0 bases from V and 3 bases from J, leaving 5 bases between. Germline CDR1 and CDR2: LNHNV and YYDKDF (reference sequence). This CDR3 contains 13 residues.

The receptor's source is a human donor with low-grade glioma or glioblastoma, undergoing nonglioma brain surgery, or in good health (not recorded which). The chain combines TRBV15 with TRBJ2-5; no reliable D call. The sequenced sample was glioma tissue, nonneoplastic brain tissue, or PBMCs (not recorded which). The DNA of the CDR3 is TGTGCCACCAGCAGAGACAGCGAAGAGACCCAGTACTTC. Encoded protein: CATSRDSEETQYF.